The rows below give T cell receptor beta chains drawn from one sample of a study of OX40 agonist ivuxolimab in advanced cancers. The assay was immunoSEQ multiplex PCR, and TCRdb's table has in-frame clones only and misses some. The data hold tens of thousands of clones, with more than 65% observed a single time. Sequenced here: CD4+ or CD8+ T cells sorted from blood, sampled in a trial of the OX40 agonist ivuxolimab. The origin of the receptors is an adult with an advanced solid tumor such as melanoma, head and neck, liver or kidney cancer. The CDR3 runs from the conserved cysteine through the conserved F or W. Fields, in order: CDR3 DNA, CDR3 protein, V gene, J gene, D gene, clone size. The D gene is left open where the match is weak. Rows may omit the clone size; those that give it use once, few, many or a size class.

CDR3 DNA: TGTGCCAGCAGCCCTAGTGGAGAGACCTACAATGAGCAGTTCTTC
CDR3 protein: CASSPSGETYNEQFF
V gene: TRBV9
J gene: TRBJ2-1
D gene: .
clone size: few

CDR3 DNA: TGTGCCAGTAGTATAGCCCGGGACTACTTCTACGAGCAGTACTTC
CDR3 protein: CASSIARDYFYEQYF
V gene: TRBV19
J gene: TRBJ2-7
D gene: TRBD2
clone size: .

CDR3 DNA: TGTGCCAGCTCCGGGGGGGAGACGGATACGCAGTATTTT
CDR3 protein: CASSGGETDTQYF
V gene: TRBV27
J gene: TRBJ2-3
D gene: TRBD2
clone size: few

CDR3 DNA: TGTGCCAGCAGCCTCGGACCATCTTCCACAGATACGCAGTATTTT
CDR3 protein: CASSLGPSSTDTQYF
V gene: TRBV7-3
J gene: TRBJ2-3
D gene: .
clone size: .

CDR3 DNA: TGTGCCAGCAGTTCCCGGACGGTCTTAGCGGATACGCAGTATTTT
CDR3 protein: CASSSRTVLADTQYF
V gene: TRBV27
J gene: TRBJ2-3
D gene: .
clone size: .

CDR3 DNA: TGCGCCAGCAGCTCCCAGGGTCGGACCTCTAACTATGGCTACACCTTC
CDR3 protein: CASSSQGRTSNYGYTF
V gene: TRBV4-1
J gene: TRBJ1-2
D gene: .
clone size: .

CDR3 DNA: TGTGCCAGCAGTTACAGGAAGATGCCCCAGCATTTT
CDR3 protein: CASSYRKMPQHF
V gene: TRBV28
J gene: TRBJ1-5
D gene: .
clone size: few

CDR3 DNA: TGTGCCAGCTCACCACCTGGCCGCCGGAGCACAGATACGCAGTATTTT
CDR3 protein: CASSPPGRRSTDTQYF
V gene: TRBV18
J gene: TRBJ2-3
D gene: .
clone size: .

CDR3 DNA: TGTGCCAGCAGCTTGAGGGAACTAGCGGGAAACTATGAGCAGTTCTTC
CDR3 protein: CASSLRELAGNYEQFF
V gene: TRBV11-1
J gene: TRBJ2-1
D gene: TRBD2
clone size: .

CDR3 DNA: TGTGCCATCAGCCGGACAGGGGCGGGCACAGATACGCAGTATTTT
CDR3 protein: CAISRTGAGTDTQYF
V gene: TRBV10-3
J gene: TRBJ2-3
D gene: TRBD1
clone size: .

CDR3 DNA: TGTGCCAGCAGTAGGACAGGGCCTAATAATTCACCCCTCCACTTT
CDR3 protein: CASSRTGPNNSPLHF
V gene: TRBV7-2
J gene: TRBJ1-6
D gene: TRBD1
clone size: .

CDR3 DNA: TGTGCCAGTAGTATAGGGACAGGACCCTACGAGCAGTACTTC
CDR3 protein: CASSIGTGPYEQYF
V gene: TRBV19
J gene: TRBJ2-7
D gene: TRBD1
clone size: few

CDR3 DNA: TGTGCCAGCAGTCCGACTAGCGGTACCTACGAGCAGTACTTC
CDR3 protein: CASSPTSGTYEQYF
V gene: TRBV2
J gene: TRBJ2-7
D gene: TRBD2
clone size: .

CDR3 DNA: TGTGCCAGCAGTTTACTCAGGAGGGAGACCCAGTACTTC
CDR3 protein: CASSLLRRETQYF
V gene: TRBV27
J gene: TRBJ2-5
D gene: .
clone size: once

CDR3 DNA: TGTGCCTGGAGTGCCGGGGTGGGTGATCTAGCCAAAAACATTCAGTACTTC
CDR3 protein: CAWSAGVGDLAKNIQYF
V gene: TRBV30
J gene: TRBJ2-4
D gene: .
clone size: few

CDR3 DNA: TGTGCCAGCAGTTTGACAGGGGCGAGCACTGAAGCTTTCTTT
CDR3 protein: CASSLTGASTEAFF
V gene: TRBV27
J gene: TRBJ1-1
D gene: TRBD1
clone size: .

CDR3 DNA: TGTGCCAGCAGCTTTAGCGGGGGCTACGAGCAGTACTTC
CDR3 protein: CASSFSGGYEQYF
V gene: TRBV5-6
J gene: TRBJ2-7
D gene: TRBD2
clone size: once

CDR3 DNA: TGTGCCTGGAGTCACGACAGGGTACCCCAAGAGACCCAGTACTTC
CDR3 protein: CAWSHDRVPQETQYF
V gene: TRBV30
J gene: TRBJ2-5
D gene: TRBD1
clone size: .

CDR3 DNA: TGTGCCAGCTCACCAACTGGGTCGAACACTGAAGCTTTCTTT
CDR3 protein: CASSPTGSNTEAFF
V gene: TRBV18
J gene: TRBJ1-1
D gene: .
clone size: .

CDR3 DNA: TGCAGCGCCAGGGACAGGGGGCGGCAAGAGACCCAGTACTTC
CDR3 protein: CSARDRGRQETQYF
V gene: TRBV29-1
J gene: TRBJ2-5
D gene: TRBD1
clone size: .

CDR3 DNA: TGTGCCAGCAGGGGGCCCGGGGAGCTGTTTTTT
CDR3 protein: CASRGPGELFF
V gene: TRBV27
J gene: TRBJ2-2
D gene: .
clone size: .

CDR3 DNA: TGTGCCAGCAGCACCGGACAGGGCAGCTCTCGACCCCTCCACTTT
CDR3 protein: CASSTGQGSSRPLHF
V gene: TRBV7-9
J gene: TRBJ1-6
D gene: TRBD1
clone size: once

CDR3 DNA: TGCGCCAGCAGTATCATCGGGGGACAGGGCGGTCAGCCCCAGCATTTT
CDR3 protein: CASSIIGGQGGQPQHF
V gene: TRBV10-2
J gene: TRBJ1-5
D gene: TRBD1
clone size: .

CDR3 DNA: TGCGCCAGCAGCGAAGGGACAGGGGGTACCTACGAGCAGTACTTC
CDR3 protein: CASSEGTGGTYEQYF
V gene: TRBV5-1
J gene: TRBJ2-7
D gene: TRBD1
clone size: .

CDR3 DNA: TGTGCCAGCAGCTCCTGGACAGGGGGGCATGAAAAACTGTTTTTT
CDR3 protein: CASSSWTGGHEKLFF
V gene: TRBV9
J gene: TRBJ1-4
D gene: TRBD1
clone size: .